This TCR beta chain was sequenced in a study of spatial heterogeneity in lung cancer. Across the whole study: Every unique TCR and UMI combination, on average, appeared more than ten times in raw reads.

Study-level points and caveats: Expanded alpha and beta TCR counts within tumors tracked tumor mutation counts.

The CDR3 extends over 13 amino acids. The V end lost 1 base, the J end lost 5 bases, and 8 bases lay between the germline ends. The germline CDR1 and CDR2 sequences are SGHVS and FQNEAQ. TCRdb reprocessed the 5' RACE reads via MiXCR and lists one record per CDR3 protein. Found here are about 13,000 distinct CDR3 sequences, about 6% of them singletons; the top ten hold more than 9.5%. Stated time point: sample taken at primary tumor resection. A total of under 80 untreated early-stage non-small cell lung cancer patients served as donors. In its sample, this clonotype was seen many times. The antigen remains undetermined. For a library built for alpha chains, this beta chain is a stray read; little rests on its size.

The V call is TRBV7-8, the J call TRBJ1-1; no clear D gene. The source was lung tumor tissue, collected at surgery. The sequence came from a female donor with early-stage non-small cell lung cancer. The CDR3 bases are TGTGCCAGCAGCTTAGAGAGACCGACTGAAGCTTTCTTT. Translated: CASSLERPTEAFF.